Described below is a single T cell receptor (beta chain) sequence and its context. Its specificity is not known. CDR1 and CDR2 (germline): SNHLY, FYNNEI. V gave up 6 bases and J gave up 1 base; unmatched junction bases: 6. The CDR3 runs 15 residues. The entry originates in a study of cytomegalovirus exposure and HLA in healthy donors. The study's findings and limits: Certain indistinguishable V segments, among them TRBV6-2 and TRBV6-3, were excluded. Cytomegalovirus-associated TCR beta chains were listed, numbering roughly 150. When the data were analyzed later, several of the most significant clusters appeared to be linked to common viral pathogens.

Vbeta (60) and Jbeta (13) primers were used in the PCR. The data were produced by immunoSEQ multiplex PCR, yet TCRdb's version contains in-frame clones alone and is incomplete. The data show approximately 180,000 clones, with 80% to 90% seen just once and 4% to 6% held by the top ten. The sequence came from a girl under 18 in good health and CMV-seropositive. The V call is TRBV2, the J call TRBJ2-7, with 10 bases matching TRBD1. Sequenced input: PBMCs. CDR3 sequence: CASSQTDRGSYEQYF. CDR3 DNA sequence: TGTGCCAGCAGCCAAACGGACAGGGGGTCCTACGAGCAGTACTTC.